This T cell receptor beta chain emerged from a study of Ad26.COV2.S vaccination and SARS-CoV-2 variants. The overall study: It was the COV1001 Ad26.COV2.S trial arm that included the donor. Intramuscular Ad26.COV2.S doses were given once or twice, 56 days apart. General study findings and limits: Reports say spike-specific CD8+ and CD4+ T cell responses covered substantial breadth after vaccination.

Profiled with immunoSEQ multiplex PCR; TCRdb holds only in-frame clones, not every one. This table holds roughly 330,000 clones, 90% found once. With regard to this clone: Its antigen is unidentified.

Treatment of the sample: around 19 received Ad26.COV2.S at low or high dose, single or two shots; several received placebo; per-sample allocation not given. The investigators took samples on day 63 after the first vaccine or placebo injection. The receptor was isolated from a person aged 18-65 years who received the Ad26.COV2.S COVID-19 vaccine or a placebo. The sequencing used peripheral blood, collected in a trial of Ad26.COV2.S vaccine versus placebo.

The CDR3, as DNA: TGCGCCAGCAGCCAAGAAGTCTTAGACAATGAAAAACTGTTTTTT. Translated, it gives CASSQEVLDNEKLFF. The chain carries TRBV4-3 and TRBJ1-4, with D unclear. V was clipped by 0 bases and J by 5 bases, with 10 bases between them. Germline CDR1 LGHNA, CDR2 YSLEER. This CDR3 region has 15 residues.